The T cell receptor beta chain described here comes from a study of vaccination and CD4 T cells after COVID-19. About the research overall: Overlapping spike peptides of SARS-CoV-2, HCoV-NL63, HCoV-OC43 and HCoV-229E were used, and cells were stimulated with them.

With respect to this clonotype: Its target is not known.

Treatment defined: approximately 9-day PBMC culture with coronavirus spike peptide pools or control peptides (ViraFEST assay). Whole-study findings and limits: Convalescent patients had a median around 89% of reactive clones appearing only post-vaccination.

Sequencing of cultured CD4+ T cell DNA used the Oncomine TCR Beta short-read assay. Via MiXCR, TCRdb re-called the PCR reads, giving one row per CDR3 protein. Among roughly 13,000 distinct CDR3 sequences listed, 20% to 25% were seen once. The V gene lost 2 bases and the J gene lost 9 bases, with 13 bases spanning the gap. CDR3 length: 13 residues. The germline V gene encodes CDR1 MNHNS and CDR2 SASEGT. The receptor's source is a human donor who had recovered from COVID-19. The sample in question was CD4+ T cells from blood, cultured in vitro, obtained after SARS-CoV-2 vaccination. The J gene is TRBJ1-1, the V gene TRBV6-1, with D possibly matching TRBD1 (5 bases). This CDR3 is CASSENRPEKAFF. The CDR3 region has the DNA TGTGCCAGCAGTGAAAACAGGCCGGAAAAAGCTTTCTTT.